These 10 T cell receptor beta chains were all obtained from the same sample, sequenced in a study of immune cell composition in non-small cell lung cancer. The table came from immunoSEQ multiplex PCR; TCRdb's copy has only in-frame clones and leaves some out. The profile shows roughly 15,000 clones, 77% of them singletons. The normal lung sample lay at least 3 cm, and maximally far, from the tumour. The same data also went into a second study, on CD4 T cells in lung cancer.

Sequences were obtained from non-adjacent lung tissue. All receptors derive from a human donor with non-small cell lung cancer.

The rearrangement joins TRBV9 to TRBJ1-1; D gene ambiguous. Germline CDR1 is SGDLS and CDR2 is YYNGEE. Trimming left V 0 bases short and J 0 bases short, with 9 bases between. The CDR3 extends over 15 amino acids. As DNA, the CDR3 is TGTGCCAGCAGCGTAGGGCTGCGAATGAACACTGAAGCTTTCTTT. Translated, it gives CASSVGLRMNTEAFF.

The rearrangement uses TRBV2 and TRBJ1-5; D not resolved. Germline CDR1 reads SNHLY; CDR2 reads FYNNEI. Trimming took 1 base from V and 0 from J, leaving 13 bases between them. CDR3 length: 17 residues. CDR3 sequence reads: CASSEVPDGYSNQPQHF. CDR3 DNA: TGTGCCAGCAGTGAAGTCCCGGACGGGTATAGCAATCAGCCCCAGCATTTT.

This clone came up once. V usage is TRBV6-5 and J usage is TRBJ2-7; TRBD1 agrees at 9 bases. Trimming took 5 bases from V and 2 from J; bases not matched to a gene: 4. The germline gives CDR1 MNHEY, CDR2 SVGAGI. This CDR3 has 14 residues. The CDR3 DNA reads TGTGCCAGCAGTCAAAACAGGGGGCCCTACGAGCAGTACTTC. Translation: CASSQNRGPYEQYF.

V is TRBV11-2 and J is TRBJ1-1, with D possibly matching TRBD1 (6 bases). V dropped 4 bases and J dropped 3 bases, with 18 bases sitting between them. The germline V gene encodes CDR1 SGHAT and CDR2 FQNNGV. The length of the CDR3 is 16 residues. The CDR3 reads CASSYSQGSSDTEAFF. In DNA form, the CDR3 reads TGTGCCAGCAGCTATAGTCAGGGGAGCAGTGACACTGAAGCTTTCTTT.

The gene calls are TRBV5-4 and TRBJ2-2, with 10 bases aligning to TRBD1. Germline CDR1 reads SGHNT; CDR2 reads YYREEE (reference sequence). CDR3 length equals 14 residues. V lost 7 bases to trimming and J lost 6 bases; unmatched junction nucleotides: 6. The CDR3 here is CASLTGGASGELFF. In DNA form, the CDR3 reads TGTGCCAGCCTGACAGGGGGCGCTTCCGGGGAGCTGTTTTTT.

The chain employs TRBV21-1 and TRBJ1-1. TRBV21-1 is shown as a pseudogene. The CDR3 runs to 13 residues. In nucleotides, the CDR3 is TGTGCCAGCAGCAAAGGGGGGAGACGGGAAGCTTTCTTT. It yields the protein CASSKGGRREAFF.

V usage is TRBV19 and J usage is TRBJ2-7; D possibly uses TRBD1 or TRBD2 (5 bases each). Trimming took 4 bases from V and 1 from J, leaving 11 bases between them. Looked up from germline, CDR1 is LNHDA and CDR2 is SQIVND (reference sequence). The CDR3 is 14 amino acids. The CDR3 reads CASSTLGASYEQYF. CDR3 in DNA: TGTGCCAGTAGTACCCTCGGGGCATCCTACGAGCAGTACTTC.

The genes are TRBV7-2 and TRBJ2-1; maybe TRBD2 (5 bases). V was clipped by 1 base and J by 8 bases, with 15 bases between them. The CDR3 runs 15 residues. The germline V gene encodes CDR1 SGHTA and CDR2 FQGNSA. This CDR3 reads CASSLGLVGGDEQFF. The CDR3, as DNA: TGTGCCAGCAGCTTAGGGCTAGTCGGAGGCGATGAGCAGTTCTTC. Drawing the rest from reference TRBV7-2 and TRBJ2-1, the complete variable domain is GAGVSQSPSNKVTEKGKDVELRCDPISGHTALYWYRQSLGQGLEFLIYFQGNSAPDKSGLPSDRFSAERTGGSVSTLTIQRTQQEDSAVYLCASSLGLVGGDEQFFGPGTRLTVL.

This chain links TRBV5-1 with TRBJ2-1; 8 bases match TRBD1. The V gene's germline CDR1 is SGHRS and CDR2 YFSETQ. This CDR3 is 14 amino acids long. The V gene end was trimmed by 4 bases and the J gene end by 12 bases; junction bases not matched to a gene: 12. The CDR3 here is CASSGSGQGERQFF. The DNA of the CDR3 is TGCGCCAGCAGCGGTTCCGGACAGGGAGAGAGGCAGTTCTTC.

This chain links TRBV6-9 with TRBJ2-2; D is possibly TRBD2 (6 bases). Trimming pared 2 bases from V and 6 bases from J, leaving 10 bases between. Germline CDR1 is MNHGY and CDR2 is SVAAGI. CDR3 length: 14 amino acids. The DNA for the CDR3 is TGTGCCAGCAGTTATGTGGGGGGACCCGGGGAGCTGTTTTTT. Its translation is CASSYVGGPGELFF.